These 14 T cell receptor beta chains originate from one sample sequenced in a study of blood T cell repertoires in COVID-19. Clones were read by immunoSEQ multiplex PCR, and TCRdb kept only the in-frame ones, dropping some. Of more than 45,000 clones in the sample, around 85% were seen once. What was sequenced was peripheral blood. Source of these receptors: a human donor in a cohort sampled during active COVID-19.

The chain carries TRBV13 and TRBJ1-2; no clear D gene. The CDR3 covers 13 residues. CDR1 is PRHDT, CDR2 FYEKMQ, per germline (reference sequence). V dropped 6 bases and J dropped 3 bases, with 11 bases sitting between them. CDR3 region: CASRKRGYYGYTF. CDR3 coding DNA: TGTGCCAGCAGAAAACGGGGATACTATGGCTACACCTTC.

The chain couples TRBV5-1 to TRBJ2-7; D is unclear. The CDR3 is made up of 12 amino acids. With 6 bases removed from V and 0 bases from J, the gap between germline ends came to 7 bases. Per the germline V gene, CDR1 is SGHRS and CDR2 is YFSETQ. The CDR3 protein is CASISSSYEQYF. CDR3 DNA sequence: TGCGCCAGCATATCGTCCTCCTACGAGCAGTACTTC.

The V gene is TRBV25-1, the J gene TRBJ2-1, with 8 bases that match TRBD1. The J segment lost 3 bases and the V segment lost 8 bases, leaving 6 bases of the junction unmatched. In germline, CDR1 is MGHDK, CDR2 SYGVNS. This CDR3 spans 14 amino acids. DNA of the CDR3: TGTGCCAGCCGAGCCGGGACAGGCTACAATGAGCAGTTCTTC. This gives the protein CASRAGTGYNEQFF.

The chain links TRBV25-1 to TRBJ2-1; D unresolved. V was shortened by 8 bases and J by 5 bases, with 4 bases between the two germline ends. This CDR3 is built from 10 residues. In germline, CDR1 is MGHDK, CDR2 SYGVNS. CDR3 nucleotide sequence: TGTGCCAGCCGGGACAATGAGCAGTTCTTC. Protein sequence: CASRDNEQFF.

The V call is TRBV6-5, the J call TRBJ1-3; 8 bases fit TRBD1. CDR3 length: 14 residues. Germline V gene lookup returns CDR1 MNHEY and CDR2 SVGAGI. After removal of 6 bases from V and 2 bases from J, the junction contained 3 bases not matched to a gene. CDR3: CASRLQGAGNTIYF. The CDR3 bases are TGTGCCAGCAGGCTACAGGGGGCTGGAAACACCATATATTTT.

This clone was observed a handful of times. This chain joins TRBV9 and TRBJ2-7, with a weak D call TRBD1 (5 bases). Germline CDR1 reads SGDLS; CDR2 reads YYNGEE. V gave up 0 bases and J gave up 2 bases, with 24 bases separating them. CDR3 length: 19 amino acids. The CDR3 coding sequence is TGTGCCAGCAGCGTAGGCGGCAATCGCCCCGCGCAGGGTACCTACGAGCAGTACTTC. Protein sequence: CASSVGGNRPAQGTYEQYF. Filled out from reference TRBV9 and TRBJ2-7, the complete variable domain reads DSGVTQTPKHLITATGQRVTLRCSPRSGDLSVYWYQQSLDQGLQFLIQYYNGEERAKGNILERFSAQQFPDLHSELNLSSLELGDSALYFCASSVGGNRPAQGTYEQYFGPGTRLTVT.

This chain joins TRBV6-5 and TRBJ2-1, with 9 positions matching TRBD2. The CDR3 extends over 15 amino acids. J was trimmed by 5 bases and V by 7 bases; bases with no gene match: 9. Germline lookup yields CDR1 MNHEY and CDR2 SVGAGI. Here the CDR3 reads CASMDLAGGNNEQFF. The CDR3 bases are TGTGCCAGCATGGACTTGGCGGGGGGGAACAATGAGCAGTTCTTC.

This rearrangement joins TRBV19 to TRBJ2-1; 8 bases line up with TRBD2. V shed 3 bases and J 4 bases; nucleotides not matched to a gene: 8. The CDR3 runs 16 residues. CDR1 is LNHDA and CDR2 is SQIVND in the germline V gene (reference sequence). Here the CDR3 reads CASSIIGGGSYNEQFF. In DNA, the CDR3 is TGTGCCAGTAGTATTATAGGCGGGGGGTCTTACAATGAGCAGTTCTTC.

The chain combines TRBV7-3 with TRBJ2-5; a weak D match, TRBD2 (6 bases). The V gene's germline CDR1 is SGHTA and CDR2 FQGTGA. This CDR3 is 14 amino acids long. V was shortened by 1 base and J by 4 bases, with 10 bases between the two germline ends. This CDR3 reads CASSLSGEGETQYF. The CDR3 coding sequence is TGTGCCAGCAGCTTAAGCGGGGAAGGAGAGACCCAGTACTTC.

CDR3 sequence: CASSEPGRRGKRLTDTQYF. DNA of the CDR3: TGTGCCAGCAGTGAACCGGGCCGGAGGGGTAAACGGTTGACAGATACGCAGTATTTT. The chain carries TRBV6-1 and TRBJ2-3; possible D gene TRBD2, 6 bases. Trimming took off 2 bases at V and 3 bases at J, with 24 bases between the two ends. The CDR3 is 19 amino acids. Germline CDR1 MNHNS, CDR2 SASEGT.

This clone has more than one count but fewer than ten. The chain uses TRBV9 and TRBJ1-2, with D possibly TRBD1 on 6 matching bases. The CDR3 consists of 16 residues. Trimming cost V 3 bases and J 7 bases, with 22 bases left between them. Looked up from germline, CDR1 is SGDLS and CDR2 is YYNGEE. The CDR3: CASSETSTGYGSGYTF. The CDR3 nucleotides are TGTGCCAGCAGCGAAACCTCCACAGGGTATGGAAGTGGCTACACCTTC.

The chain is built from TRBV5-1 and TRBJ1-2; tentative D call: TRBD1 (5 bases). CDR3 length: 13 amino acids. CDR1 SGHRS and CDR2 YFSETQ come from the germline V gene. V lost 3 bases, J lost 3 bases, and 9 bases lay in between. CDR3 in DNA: TGCGCCAGCAGCTCGGGGGTGGACTATGGCTACACCTTC. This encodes CASSSGVDYGYTF.

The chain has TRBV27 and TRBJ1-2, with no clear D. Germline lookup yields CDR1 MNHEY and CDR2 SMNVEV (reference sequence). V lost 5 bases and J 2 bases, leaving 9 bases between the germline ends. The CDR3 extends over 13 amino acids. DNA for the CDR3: TGTGCCAGCAGTACGGGATTCAACTATGGCTACACCTTC. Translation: CASSTGFNYGYTF.

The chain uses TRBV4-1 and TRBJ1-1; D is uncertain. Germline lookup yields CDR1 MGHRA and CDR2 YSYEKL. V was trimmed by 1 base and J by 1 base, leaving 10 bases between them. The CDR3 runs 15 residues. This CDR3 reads CASSQVVRTNTEAFF. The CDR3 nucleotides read TGCGCCAGCAGCCAAGTGGTTAGAACGAACACTGAAGCTTTCTTT.